The 30 T cell receptor beta chains below come from one sample, sequenced in a study of PD-1 blockade in classical Hodgkin lymphoma. TCRdb keeps only in-frame clones here, not all; method: immunoSEQ multiplex PCR. The sample contains tens of thousands of clones, 65% to 90% of which appear only once. No patient escaped relapse after autologous stem cell transplantation, and brentuximab vedotin exposure varied. With magnetic negative selection, CD4+ T cells were purified from PBMCs that had been thawed. The specimen was CD4+ T cells from blood, collected at baseline. The receptors were gathered from a human donor with classical Hodgkin lymphoma.

The CDR3 coding sequence is TGCAGCGTTCGTCCCCAGACCGGGAGAGCCAAAAACATTCAGTACTTC. It specifies CSVRPQTGRAKNIQYF. V usage is TRBV29-1 and J usage is TRBJ2-4, with D maybe TRBD2 (6 bases). V lost 5 bases and J 0 bases, leaving 17 bases between the germline ends. Per the germline V gene, CDR1 is SQVTM and CDR2 is ANQGSEA. The CDR3 spans 16 residues.

The chain combines TRBV4-1 with TRBJ2-7, with D possibly being TRBD2 (6 bases). Per the germline V gene, CDR1 is MGHRA and CDR2 is YSYEKL. The length of the CDR3 is 14 residues. Trimming left V 7 bases short and J 7 bases short, with 20 bases between. CDR3 nucleotide sequence: TGCGCCAGCATCGGAGGGAGAGGGCCCGGAGAGCAGTACTTC. Translated, it gives CASIGGRGPGEQYF.

This chain connects TRBV27 to TRBJ2-2; 7 nucleotides agree with TRBD1. V lost 9 bases, J lost 6 bases, and 1 base stayed unmatched. This CDR3 spans 11 amino acids. The germline CDR1 and CDR2 sequences are MNHEY and SMNVEV (reference sequence). The CDR3 here is CASQGAGELFF. Written as DNA, the CDR3 is TGTGCCAGTCAGGGGGCCGGGGAGCTGTTTTTT.

V gene TRBV27 combines with J gene TRBJ2-7, with D unresolved. V shed 7 bases and J shed 2 bases, with 12 bases lying between them. This CDR3 region has 13 residues. Germline values: CDR1 MNHEY, CDR2 SMNVEV (reference sequence). This CDR3 reads CASKYGATYEQYF. The CDR3 DNA reads TGTGCCAGCAAGTACGGAGCCACCTACGAGCAGTACTTC.

This clone was found a few times. The V gene is TRBV7-9, the J gene TRBJ1-2, with D uncertain. CDR3 length: 14 residues. Germline loops: CDR1 SEHNR, CDR2 FQNEAQ (reference sequence). V dropped 6 bases and J dropped 4 bases, with 15 bases sitting between them. The CDR3 nucleotides read TGTGCCAGCAGGCGGGCCCTGCCCCCCTATGGCTACACCTTC. It encodes CASRRALPPYGYTF.

The chain combines TRBV5-6 with TRBJ2-5, with D unresolved. The germline V and J ends were trimmed by 0 bases and 9 bases, with 18 bases remaining between them. The CDR3 consists of 15 residues. The V gene's germline CDR1 is SGHDT and CDR2 YYEEEE. This CDR3 is CASSLDSTTRRPQYF. The CDR3 DNA sequence: TGTGCCAGCAGCTTGGACTCCACAACGAGGAGACCCCAGTACTTC. Full variable domain (remainder filled in from reference TRBV5-6 and TRBJ2-5): DAGVTQSPTHLIKTRGQQVTLRCSPKSGHDTVSWYQQALGQGPQFIFQYYEEEERQRGNFPDRFSGHQFPNYSSELNVNALLLGDSALYLCASSLDSTTRRPQYFGPGTRLLVL.

This clone was observed a few times. This chain links TRBV19 with TRBJ1-1; D is unresolved. Between the trimmed V and J ends, which lost 0 bases and 7 bases, there was a span of 12 bases. Germline CDR1 and CDR2: LNHDA and SQIVND (reference sequence). This CDR3 has 14 amino acids. Written as DNA, the CDR3 is TGTGCCAGTAGTATAGATCTCGGGCTAGGTGAAGCTTTCTTT. It specifies CASSIDLGLGEAFF.

The chain uses TRBV28 and TRBJ2-2; 13 bases agree with TRBD2. The CDR3 extends over 14 amino acids. Germline CDR1 and CDR2: MDHEN and SYDVKM. V lost 4 bases and J lost 8; bases outside the gene matches: 1. CDR3 sequence (DNA): TGTGCCAGCAGTTCGGGACTAGCGGGAGGGGAGCTGTTTTTT. Its protein is CASSSGLAGGELFF.

Note on this clone: This CDR3 is missing its conserved last phenylalanine or tryptophan, likely due to a read error. It is unclear where the CDR3 begins or ends on the DNA, so no DNA is shown, and the CDR3 is as TCRdb lists it. The chain links TRBV6-1 to TRBJ1-1. The CDR3 spans 13 residues, counting both ends. Germline CDR1 MNHNS, CDR2 SASEGT. This chain's CDR3 is CASSRDILPGSLS.

The chain links TRBV6-5 to TRBJ1-1; D is unresolved. This CDR3 is 15 amino acids long. V was trimmed by 11 bases and J by 0 bases, leaving 19 bases between them. The V gene's germline CDR1 is MNHEY and CDR2 SVGAGI. The CDR3 protein is CAAKSRVIMNTEAFF. DNA of the CDR3: TGTGCCGCCAAGTCGCGGGTGATTATGAACACTGAAGCTTTCTTT.

V is TRBV7-8 and J is TRBJ2-5; the D gene is possibly TRBD1 (6 bases). CDR1 and CDR2 from the germline V gene are SGHVS and FQNEAQ. Trimming cost V 3 bases and J 5 bases, with 16 bases left between them. The CDR3 is made up of 15 amino acids. The CDR3 reads CASSLRTAPRETQYF. The DNA for the CDR3 is TGTGCCAGCAGCTTGCGGACAGCCCCGAGGGAGACCCAGTACTTC.

This clone has only a few counts. This chain joins TRBV4-1 and TRBJ1-1; no definite D call. Germline CDR1 and CDR2: MGHRA and YSYEKL. There are 14 residues in the CDR3. The germline V and J ends were trimmed by 4 bases and 2 bases, with 11 bases remaining between them. The CDR3 sequence is CASSPSDLNTEAFF. The CDR3 DNA follows: TGCGCCAGCAGCCCCAGTGATCTAAACACTGAAGCTTTCTTT.

This clone has only a few counts. The chain carries TRBV28 and TRBJ1-5, with D possibly TRBD1 on 6 matching bases. Germline V CDR1 and CDR2: MDHEN, SYDVKM. The ends were cut back, 3 bases at V and 3 bases at J, with 15 bases in the middle. The CDR3 runs to 16 residues. CDR3 in amino acids: CASSFLPDSNNQPQHF. The CDR3 DNA follows: TGTGCCAGCAGTTTCCTCCCGGACAGTAACAATCAGCCCCAGCATTTT.

The table lists this clone with a count of one. J is TRBJ2-2 and V is TRBV6-5; D may match TRBD1 or TRBD2 (5 bases each). This CDR3 region has 16 residues. Between the trimmed V and J ends, which lost 2 bases and 6 bases, there was a span of 16 bases. The germline CDR1 and CDR2 sequences are MNHEY and SVGAGI. CDR3 protein: CASSYRDARQAGELFF. CDR3 in DNA: TGTGCCAGCAGTTACCGGGACGCTCGGCAGGCCGGGGAGCTGTTTTTT.

J is TRBJ1-1 and V is TRBV21-1; the table's D call, TRBD1, has no DNA check behind it. TRBV21-1 is a documented pseudogene. The CDR3 is 13 amino acids. CDR3 coding DNA: TGTGCCAGCAGCAAATATGGCTTCTTGGAAGCTTTCTTT. Translation gives CASSKYGFLEAFF.

The rearrangement links TRBV19 to TRBJ2-1; D remains ambiguous. V lost 3 bases to trimming and J lost 7 bases, with 10 bases between them. The CDR3 is 13 residues long. In germline, CDR1 is LNHDA, CDR2 SQIVND (reference sequence). For the CDR3, the DNA is TGTGCCAGTAGTATGCAGGATTTTAATGAGCAGTTCTTC. Translation: CASSMQDFNEQFF.

J is TRBJ2-1 and V is TRBV11-2; D uncertain. Trimming removed 5 bases from V and 7 bases from J, with 12 bases in between. The CDR3 is 13 residues long. Germline V gene sequence: CDR1 SGHAT, CDR2 FQNNGV. Here the CDR3 DNA reads TGTGCCAGCAGCCGGAATGTAAGAAATGAGCAGTTCTTC. Protein sequence: CASSRNVRNEQFF. The full variable domain, with the rest looked up from reference TRBV11-2 and TRBJ2-1, is EAGVAQSPRYKIIEKRQSVAFWCNPISGHATLYWYQQILGQGPKLLIQFQNNGVVDDSQLPKDRFSAERLKGVDSTLKIQPAKLEDSAVYLCASSRNVRNEQFFGPGTRLTVL.

This chain joins TRBV2 and TRBJ1-5, with 9 bases fitting TRBD1. Germline V gene lookup returns CDR1 SNHLY and CDR2 FYNNEI. This CDR3 comprises 13 residues. V shed 8 bases, J shed 2 bases, and the junction held 1 base outside the gene matches. The CDR3 coding sequence is TGTGCCAGCCGGGACAGGGGCAATCAGCCCCAGCATTTT. Translating gives CASRDRGNQPQHF.

The J gene is TRBJ2-2, the V gene TRBV27; tentative D call: TRBD2 (5 bases). Germline lookup yields CDR1 MNHEY and CDR2 SMNVEV (reference sequence). Trimming removed 9 bases at V and 0 bases at J, with 11 bases between. CDR3 size: 14 residues. The CDR3 spells CASRGLANTGELFF. The CDR3 nucleotides are TGTGCCAGTCGGGGTCTTGCGAACACCGGGGAGCTGTTTTTT.

The rearrangement uses TRBV11-2 and TRBJ2-7, with a possible D match to TRBD2 (6 bases). Germline V gene lookup returns CDR1 SGHAT and CDR2 FQNNGV. This CDR3 comprises 17 residues. V lost 5 bases and J lost 4, with 24 bases in between. In DNA, the CDR3 is TGTGCCAGCAGCCCTCCCCCCCGGAGGGGTACTGCGTACGAGCAGTACTTC. The encoded protein is CASSPPPRRGTAYEQYF.

A few counts support this clone. The chain uses TRBV4-1 and TRBJ1-1; no definite D call. Germline-derived CDR1 and CDR2 are MGHRA and YSYEKL. The germline V and J ends were trimmed by 3 bases and 1 base, with 15 bases remaining between them. CDR3 size: 16 residues. The CDR3 here is CASSHTLSRKNTEAFF. CDR3 sequence (DNA): TGCGCCAGCAGCCATACTCTTTCCAGGAAGAACACTGAAGCTTTCTTT.

The rearrangement uses TRBV6-1 and TRBJ1-4; the D gene is possibly TRBD1 (5 bases). Trimming left V 7 bases short and J 0 bases short, with 12 bases between. This CDR3 is built from 15 residues. The germline V gene has CDR1 MNHNS and CDR2 SASEGT. Here the CDR3 DNA reads TGTGCCAGCAAGGGGCAGCCTGCAACTAATGAAAAACTGTTTTTT. This encodes CASKGQPATNEKLFF.

V is TRBV7-2 and J is TRBJ2-1; 11 bases agree with TRBD2. J gave up 6 bases and V 6 bases, and 10 bases lay outside the gene matches. The germline V gene encodes CDR1 SGHTA and CDR2 FQGNSA. CDR3 length equals 16 residues. In DNA, the CDR3 is TGTGCCAGCAGGCCTCTAGCGGGGGGAGCAGTCAATGAGCAGTTCTTC. It encodes CASRPLAGGAVNEQFF.

The V call is TRBV6-5, the J call TRBJ2-1; 7 nucleotides align to TRBD2. Germline CDR1 is MNHEY and CDR2 is SVGAGI. V shed 4 bases and J 7 bases; nucleotides not matched to a gene: 7. The CDR3 loop spans 14 amino acids. For the CDR3, the DNA is TGTGCCAGCAGTTCTCGGGGGGTGAGGAATGAGCAGTTCTTC. Translation: CASSSRGVRNEQFF.

This rearrangement joins TRBV7-2 to TRBJ2-7; TRBD1 aligns across 7 bases. The germline gives CDR1 SGHTA, CDR2 FQGNSA. The CDR3 totals 14 residues. J gave up 5 bases and V 5 bases, and 9 bases lay outside the gene matches. The CDR3 reads CASSTRTGRNEQYF. The CDR3 nucleotides read TGTGCCAGCAGCACTCGGACAGGTCGCAACGAGCAGTACTTC. The full variable domain, completed using reference TRBV7-2 and TRBJ2-7, is GAGVSQSPSNKVTEKGKDVELRCDPISGHTALYWYRQSLGQGLEFLIYFQGNSAPDKSGLPSDRFSAERTGGSVSTLTIQRTQQEDSAVYLCASSTRTGRNEQYFGPGTRLTVT.

The rearrangement links TRBV25-1 to TRBJ2-1, with D perhaps TRBD2 (5 bases). CDR1 is MGHDK and CDR2 is SYGVNS in the germline V gene. CDR3 size: 17 residues. Deletions cut 5 bases from V and 4 bases from J, with 21 bases between. CDR3 coding DNA: TGTGCCAGCAGTTCTTCCCCCAGCGGAAGAAAATACAATGAGCAGTTCTTC. Residues: CASSSSPSGRKYNEQFF.

The V and J genes are TRBV28 and TRBJ2-3; D perhaps matches TRBD2 (5 bases). Germline V gene lookup returns CDR1 MDHEN and CDR2 SYDVKM. The CDR3 has 15 amino acids. Trimming left V 3 bases short and J 2 bases short, with 12 bases between. CDR3 region: CASSFGDGVTDTQYF. Written as DNA, the CDR3 is TGTGCCAGCAGTTTCGGGGATGGGGTCACAGATACGCAGTATTTT.

The V call is TRBV7-2, the J call TRBJ2-1; D unclear. Trimming left V 2 bases short and J 7 bases short, with 9 bases between. The CDR3 totals 13 residues. Germline V gene sequence: CDR1 SGHTA, CDR2 FQGNSA. The CDR3: CASSLTSENEQFF. CDR3 coding DNA: TGTGCCAGCAGCTTAACGAGTGAGAATGAGCAGTTCTTC.

The chain has TRBV7-2 and TRBJ2-3; D unresolved. This CDR3 contains 13 residues. Germline values: CDR1 SGHTA, CDR2 FQGNSA. Trimming took off 6 bases at V and 1 base at J, with 8 bases between the two ends. This CDR3 is CASRSPRTDTQYF. Here the CDR3 DNA reads TGTGCCAGCAGAAGTCCGCGCACAGATACGCAGTATTTT.

V and J are TRBV5-4 and TRBJ1-2; D is ambiguous. Germline loops: CDR1 SGHNT, CDR2 YYREEE (reference sequence). The CDR3 consists of 15 residues. Trimming shortened V by 0 bases and J by 3 bases, and 12 bases separated the two germline ends. Written as DNA, the CDR3 is TGTGCCAGCAGCTTGGATCGGGGTATCGACTATGGCTACACCTTC. It is translated as CASSLDRGIDYGYTF.